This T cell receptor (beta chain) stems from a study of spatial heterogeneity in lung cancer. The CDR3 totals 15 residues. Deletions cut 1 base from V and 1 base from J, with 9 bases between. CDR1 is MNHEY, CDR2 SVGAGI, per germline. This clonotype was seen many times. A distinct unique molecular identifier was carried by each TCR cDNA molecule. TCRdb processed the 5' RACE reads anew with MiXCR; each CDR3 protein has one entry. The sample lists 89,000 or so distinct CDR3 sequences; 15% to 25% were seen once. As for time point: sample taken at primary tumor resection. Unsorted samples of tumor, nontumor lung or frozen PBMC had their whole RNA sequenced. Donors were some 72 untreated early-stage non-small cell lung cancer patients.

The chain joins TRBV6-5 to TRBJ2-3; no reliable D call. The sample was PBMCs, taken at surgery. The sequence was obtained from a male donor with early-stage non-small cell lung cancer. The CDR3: CASSYLGAGTDTQYF. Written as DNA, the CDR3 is TGTGCCAGCAGTTACTTAGGTGCGGGCACAGATACGCAGTATTTT.